What follows are 8 T cell receptor beta chains derived from one specimen sequenced in a study of blood T cell repertoires in COVID-19. The assay was immunoSEQ multiplex PCR, and TCRdb's table has in-frame clones only and misses some. The sample lists over 80,000 clones; over 65% were seen once. The specimen was peripheral blood. These receptors were collected from a man between 65 and 85 years old with COVID-19, enrolled during active disease.

The chain is built from TRBV5-6 and TRBJ2-5, with TRBD2 matching over 10 bases. Germline V gene sequence: CDR1 SGHDT, CDR2 YYEEEE. This CDR3 comprises 14 residues. The trim removed 7 bases at V and 9 bases at J, leaving 12 bases unmatched. The CDR3 bases are TGTGCCAGCCAAGCGGGAGGGGAGGGTGGAGCCCAGTACTTC. The encoded protein is CASQAGGEGGAQYF.

J is TRBJ2-2 and V is TRBV24-1; a possible D gene is TRBD2 (5 bases). Trimming removed 6 bases at V and 8 bases at J, with 15 bases between. From germline, CDR1 is KGHDR and CDR2 SFDVKD. CDR3 length equals 14 residues. CDR3 DNA: TGTGCCACCAGTCTCGCGGGCGGTCCTGGGGAGCTGTTTTTT. This encodes CATSLAGGPGELFF.

This clone appeared a single time. V usage is TRBV7-9 and J usage is TRBJ1-1, with D possibly matching TRBD1 (6 bases). The CDR3 loop spans 16 amino acids. The V end lost 5 bases, the J end lost 5 bases, and 21 bases lay between the germline ends. Looked up from germline, CDR1 is SEHNR and CDR2 is FQNEAQ (reference sequence). The CDR3 protein is CASSIILTGLDTEAFF. The CDR3 DNA is TGTGCCAGCAGCATAATTCTTACAGGGCTTGATACTGAAGCTTTCTTT.

The chain uses TRBV27 and TRBJ1-1; TRBD1 might be the D (5 bases). Between the trimmed V and J ends, which lost 5 bases and 4 bases, there was a span of 17 bases. Germline V gene sequence: CDR1 MNHEY, CDR2 SMNVEV (reference sequence). This CDR3 contains 15 residues. The CDR3: CASSPQGGWVTEAFF. The CDR3 DNA follows: TGTGCCAGCAGTCCCCAGGGAGGGTGGGTCACTGAAGCTTTCTTT.

This clone was observed a few times. The chain recombines TRBV2 with TRBJ2-7; 9 bases are a match to TRBD1. Trimming at V came to 6 bases and at J to 0 bases, leaving 9 bases not matched to a gene. Germline V lookup: CDR1 SNHLY, CDR2 FYNNEI. The CDR3 covers 16 residues. The CDR3: CASRISPGQGSYEQYF. CDR3 coding DNA: TGTGCCAGCAGGATCTCACCGGGACAGGGCTCCTACGAGCAGTACTTC.

This sequence joins TRBV4-3 and TRBJ1-5; 7 bases match TRBD1. Germline V gene data show CDR1 as LGHNA and CDR2 as YSLEER. With 2 bases clipped from V and 4 bases from J, the junction kept 5 bases outside the gene matches. This CDR3 region has 15 residues. This chain's CDR3 is CASSQRDSPNQPQHF. The CDR3 DNA reads TGCGCCAGCAGCCAAAGGGACAGCCCTAATCAGCCCCAGCATTTT.

The chain carries TRBV7-2 and TRBJ1-2, with a tentative D call TRBD1 (5 bases). CDR1 and CDR2 (germline): SGHTA, FQGNSA. This CDR3 has 13 amino acids. The V end lost 1 base, the J end lost 8 bases, and 11 bases lay between the germline ends. CDR3 region: CASSLGGVPGYTF. For the CDR3, the DNA is TGTGCCAGCAGCTTAGGGGGGGTGCCGGGCTACACCTTC.

The rearrangement joins TRBV20-1 to TRBJ2-7, with 12 bases lining up with TRBD2. The germline V gene encodes CDR1 DFQATT and CDR2 SNEGSKA (reference sequence). The CDR3 sequence is 16 residues long. The junction had 9 bases not matched to a gene; V was cut back by 3 bases and J by 3 bases. This chain's CDR3 is CSASTRTSGTIYEQYF. As DNA, the CDR3 is TGCAGTGCTAGTACTAGGACTAGCGGGACCATCTACGAGCAGTACTTC.